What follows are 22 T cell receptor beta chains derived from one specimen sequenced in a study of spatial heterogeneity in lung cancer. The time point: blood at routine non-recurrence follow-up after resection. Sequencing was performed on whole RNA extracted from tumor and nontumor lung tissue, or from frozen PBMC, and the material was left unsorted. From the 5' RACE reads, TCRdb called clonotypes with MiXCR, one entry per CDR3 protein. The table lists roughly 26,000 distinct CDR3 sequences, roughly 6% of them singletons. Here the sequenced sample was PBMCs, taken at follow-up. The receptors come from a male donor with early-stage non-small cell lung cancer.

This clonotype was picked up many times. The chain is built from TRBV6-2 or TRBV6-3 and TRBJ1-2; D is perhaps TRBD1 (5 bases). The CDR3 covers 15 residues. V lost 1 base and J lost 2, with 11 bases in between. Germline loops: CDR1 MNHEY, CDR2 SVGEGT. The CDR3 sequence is CASSYYQTANYGYTF. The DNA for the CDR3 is TGTGCCAGCAGTTACTATCAGACAGCGAACTATGGCTACACCTTC.

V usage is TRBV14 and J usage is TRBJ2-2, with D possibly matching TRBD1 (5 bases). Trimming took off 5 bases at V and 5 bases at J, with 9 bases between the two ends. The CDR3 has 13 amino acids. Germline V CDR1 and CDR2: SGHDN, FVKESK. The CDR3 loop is CASSGQGTGELFF. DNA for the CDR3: TGTGCCAGCAGCGGCCAGGGAACCGGGGAGCTGTTTTTT.

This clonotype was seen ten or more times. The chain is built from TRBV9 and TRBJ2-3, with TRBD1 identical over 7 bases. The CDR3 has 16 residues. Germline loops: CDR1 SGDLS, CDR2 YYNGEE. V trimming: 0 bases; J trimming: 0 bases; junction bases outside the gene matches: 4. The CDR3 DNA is TGTGCCAGCAGCGTAGAAGGGGGCCGTAGCACAGATACGCAGTATTTT. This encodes CASSVEGGRSTDTQYF. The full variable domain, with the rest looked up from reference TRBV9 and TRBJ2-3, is DSGVTQTPKHLITATGQRVTLRCSPRSGDLSVYWYQQSLDQGLQFLIQYYNGEERAKGNILERFSAQQFPDLHSELNLSSLELGDSALYFCASSVEGGRSTDTQYFGPGTRLTVL.

The CDR3 loop reads CSAKFPGAGNTIYF. The CDR3 coding sequence is TGCAGTGCTAAGTTCCCCGGTGCTGGAAACACCATATATTTT. V usage is TRBV20-1 and J usage is TRBJ1-3; D is uncertain. V was pared by 4 bases and J by 2 bases, with 12 bases between. Germline V gene sequence: CDR1 DFQATT, CDR2 SNEGSKA (reference sequence). The CDR3 consists of 14 residues.

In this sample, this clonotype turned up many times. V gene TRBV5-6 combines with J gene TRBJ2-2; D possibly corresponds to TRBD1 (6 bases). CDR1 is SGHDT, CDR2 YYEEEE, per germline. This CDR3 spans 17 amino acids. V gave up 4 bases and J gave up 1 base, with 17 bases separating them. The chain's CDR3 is CASSPQVGHWNTGELFF. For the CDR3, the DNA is TGTGCCAGCAGCCCCCAGGTGGGACACTGGAACACCGGGGAGCTGTTTTTT.

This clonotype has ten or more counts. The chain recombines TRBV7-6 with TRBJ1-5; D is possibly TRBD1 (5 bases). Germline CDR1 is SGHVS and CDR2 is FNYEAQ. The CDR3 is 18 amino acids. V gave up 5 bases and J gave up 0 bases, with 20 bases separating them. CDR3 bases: TGTGCCAGCAGCCCGGGCCGGGGGTCCCTATATAGCAATCAGCCCCAGCATTTT. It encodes CASSPGRGSLYSNQPQHF.

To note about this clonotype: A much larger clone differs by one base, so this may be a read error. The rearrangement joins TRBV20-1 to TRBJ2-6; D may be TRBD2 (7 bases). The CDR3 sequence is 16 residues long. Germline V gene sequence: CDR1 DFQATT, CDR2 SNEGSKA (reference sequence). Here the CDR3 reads CSAPRWGGTGVNVLTF. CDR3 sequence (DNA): TGCAGTGCCCCACGGTGGGGGGGCACTGGGGTCAACGTCCTGACTTTC.

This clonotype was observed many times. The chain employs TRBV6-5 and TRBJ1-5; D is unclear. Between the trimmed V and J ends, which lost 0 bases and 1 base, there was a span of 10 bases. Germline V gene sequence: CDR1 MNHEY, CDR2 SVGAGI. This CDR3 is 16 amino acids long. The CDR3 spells CASSYSSQGSNQPQHF. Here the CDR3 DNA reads TGTGCCAGCAGTTACTCGAGTCAAGGGAGCAATCAGCCCCAGCATTTT.

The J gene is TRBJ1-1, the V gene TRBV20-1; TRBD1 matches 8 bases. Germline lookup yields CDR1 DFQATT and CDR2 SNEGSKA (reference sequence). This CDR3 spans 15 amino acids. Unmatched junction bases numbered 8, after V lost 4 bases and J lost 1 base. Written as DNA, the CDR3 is TGCAGTGCTATTCTCCGGGACAGGAAGAACACTGAAGCTTTCTTT. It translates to CSAILRDRKNTEAFF.

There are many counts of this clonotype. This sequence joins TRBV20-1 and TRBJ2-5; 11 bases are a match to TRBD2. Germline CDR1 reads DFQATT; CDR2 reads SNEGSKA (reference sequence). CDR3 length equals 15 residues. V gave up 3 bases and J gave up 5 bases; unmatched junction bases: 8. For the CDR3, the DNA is TGCAGTGCTAGGGGACTAGCGGTGCCGTTCGAGACCCAGTACTTC. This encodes CSARGLAVPFETQYF.

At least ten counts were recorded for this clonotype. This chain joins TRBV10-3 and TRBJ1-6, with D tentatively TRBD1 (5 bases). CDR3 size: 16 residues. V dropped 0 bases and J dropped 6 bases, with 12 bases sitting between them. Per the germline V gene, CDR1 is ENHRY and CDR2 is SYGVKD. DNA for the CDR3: TGTGCCATCAGTGAGTCTGGGACGGGGAGTAATTCACCCCTCCACTTT. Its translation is CAISESGTGSNSPLHF.

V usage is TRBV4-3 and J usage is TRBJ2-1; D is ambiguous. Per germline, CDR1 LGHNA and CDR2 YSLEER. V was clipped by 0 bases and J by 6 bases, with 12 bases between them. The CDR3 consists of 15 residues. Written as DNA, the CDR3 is TGCGCCAGCAGCCAAGATCGGACCAACGGCAATGAGCAGTTCTTC. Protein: CASSQDRTNGNEQFF.

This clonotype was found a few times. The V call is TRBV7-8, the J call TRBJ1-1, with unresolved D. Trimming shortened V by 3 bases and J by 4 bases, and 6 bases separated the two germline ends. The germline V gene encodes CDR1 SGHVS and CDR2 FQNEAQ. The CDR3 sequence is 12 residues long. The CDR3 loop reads CASSLGITEAFF. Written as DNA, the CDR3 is TGTGCCAGCAGCTTGGGAATCACTGAAGCTTTCTTT.

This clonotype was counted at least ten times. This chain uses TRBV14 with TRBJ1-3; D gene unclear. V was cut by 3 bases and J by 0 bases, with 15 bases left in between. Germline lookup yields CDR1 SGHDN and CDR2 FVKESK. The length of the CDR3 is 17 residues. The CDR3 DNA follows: TGTGCCAGCAGCCAGTTAGTATCGGCCGTCTCTGGAAACACCATATATTTT. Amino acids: CASSQLVSAVSGNTIYF.

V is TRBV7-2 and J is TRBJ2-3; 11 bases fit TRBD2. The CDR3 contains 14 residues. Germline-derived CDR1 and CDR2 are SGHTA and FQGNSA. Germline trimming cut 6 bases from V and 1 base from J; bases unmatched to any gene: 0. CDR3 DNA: TGTGCCAGCAGACTAGCGGGGGGCACAGATACGCAGTATTTT. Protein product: CASRLAGGTDTQYF.

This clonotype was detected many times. CDR3 bases: TGTGCCAGTAGCCCCAGAGGGACTAGCAGGACCGGGGAGCTGTTTTTT. Its protein product is CASSPRGTSRTGELFF. This rearrangement joins TRBV19 to TRBJ2-2, with 9 bases lining up with TRBD2. From germline, CDR1 is LNHDA and CDR2 SQIVND (reference sequence). This CDR3 has 16 residues. J lost 5 bases, V lost 6 bases, and 10 bases had no gene match.

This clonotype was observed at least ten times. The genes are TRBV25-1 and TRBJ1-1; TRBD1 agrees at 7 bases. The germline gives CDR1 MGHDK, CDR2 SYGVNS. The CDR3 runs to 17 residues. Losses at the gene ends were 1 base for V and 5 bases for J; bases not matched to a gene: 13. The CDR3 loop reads CASSEWRATGRETEAFF. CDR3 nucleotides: TGTGCCAGCAGTGAATGGCGGGCGACAGGGAGGGAGACTGAAGCTTTCTTT.

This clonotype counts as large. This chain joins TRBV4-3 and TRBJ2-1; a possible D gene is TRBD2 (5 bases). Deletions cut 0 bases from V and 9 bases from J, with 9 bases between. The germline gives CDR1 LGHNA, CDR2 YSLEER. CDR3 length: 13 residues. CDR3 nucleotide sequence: TGCGCCAGCAGCCAAGATGGAGGATTTGAGCAGTTCTTC. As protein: CASSQDGGFEQFF.

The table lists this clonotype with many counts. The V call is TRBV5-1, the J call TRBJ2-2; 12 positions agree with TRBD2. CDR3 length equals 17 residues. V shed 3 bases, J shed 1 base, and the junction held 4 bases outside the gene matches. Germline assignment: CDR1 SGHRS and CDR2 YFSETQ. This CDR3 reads CASSSTSGSVNTGELFF. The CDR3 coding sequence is TGCGCCAGCAGCTCGACTAGCGGGAGCGTGAACACCGGGGAGCTGTTTTTT.

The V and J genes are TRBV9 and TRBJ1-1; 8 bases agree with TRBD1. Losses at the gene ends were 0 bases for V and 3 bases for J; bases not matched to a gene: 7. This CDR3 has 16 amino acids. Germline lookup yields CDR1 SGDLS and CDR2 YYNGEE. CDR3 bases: TGTGCCAGCAGCGTAGGAGGACAGGGAATATACACTGAAGCTTTCTTT. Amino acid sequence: CASSVGGQGIYTEAFF.

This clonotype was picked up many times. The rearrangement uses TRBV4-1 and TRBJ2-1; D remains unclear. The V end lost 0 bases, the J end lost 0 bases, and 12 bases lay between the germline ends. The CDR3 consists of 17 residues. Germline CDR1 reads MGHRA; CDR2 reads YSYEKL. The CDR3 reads CASSQEDAFSSYNEQFF. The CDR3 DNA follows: TGCGCCAGCAGCCAAGAGGACGCTTTCAGCTCCTACAATGAGCAGTTCTTC.

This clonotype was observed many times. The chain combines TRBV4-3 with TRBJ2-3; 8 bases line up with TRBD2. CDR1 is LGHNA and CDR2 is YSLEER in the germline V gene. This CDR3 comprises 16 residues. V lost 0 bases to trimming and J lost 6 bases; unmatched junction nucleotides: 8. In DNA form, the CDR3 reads TGCGCCAGCAGCCAAGATCTATCCGGGGGGGCGGATACGCAGTATTTT. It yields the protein CASSQDLSGGADTQYF.